The 5 T cell receptor beta chains below were found in one sample sequenced in a study of T-cell memory formation after mild COVID-19 (dated by TCRdb to about 2021). Receptor libraries were prepared by 5' RACE. The instrument given in TCRdb is Illumina NovaSeq 6000. The public reads were reprocessed in TCRdb via fastp at Q25 and MiXCR, keeping in-frame beta chains. When rows share a CDR3 protein, they turn into one entry using the most common DNA and genes. This sample holds about 210,000 distinct CDR3 sequences; roughly a tenth were observed only once. Of the sample, approximately 3% falls within the top ten clones. The sequenced sample was PBMCs or a T cell subset sorted from them (not recorded which). The origin of the receptors is a man aged 18-30 years who had mild COVID-19 (a few samples of this study predate the infection). The sample titles of this study are shuffled in the database, so cell type and time point are left out; the donor was told from shared clones.

This clonotype was detected only a few times. The chain employs TRBV19 and TRBJ1-5; D gene ambiguous. Germline V gene data show CDR1 as LNHDA and CDR2 as SQIVND (reference sequence). CDR3 length: 12 residues. Trimming took 7 bases from V and 7 from J, leaving 11 bases between them. The CDR3 region has the DNA TGTGCCAGTAACCGGGGTGGCCAGCCCCAGCATTTT. It is translated as CASNRGGQPQHF.

V usage is TRBV24-1 and J usage is TRBJ2-3; D is perhaps TRBD2 (6 bases). The germline CDR1 and CDR2 sequences are KGHDR and SFDVKD. V was shortened by 4 bases and J by 4 bases, with 17 bases between the two germline ends. The CDR3 has 16 residues. The CDR3 sequence is CATSDPRGGAPDTQYF. The CDR3, as DNA: TGTGCCACCAGTGACCCTCGAGGAGGGGCGCCAGATACGCAGTATTTT.

The chain's CDR3 is CASSLQMNTEAFF. The DNA of the CDR3 is TGTGCCAGCAGCCTCCAGATGAACACTGAAGCTTTCTTT. The gene calls are TRBV12-3 or TRBV12-4 and TRBJ1-1; D is uncertain. This CDR3 is built from 13 residues. Trimming shortened V by 6 bases and J by 0 bases, and 8 bases separated the two germline ends.

J is TRBJ1-2 and V is TRBV6-6, with a weak D call TRBD1 (5 bases). V was clipped by 7 bases and J by 6 bases, with 18 bases between them. The length of the CDR3 is 14 residues. CDR1 is MNHNY, CDR2 SVGAGI, per germline (reference sequence). The CDR3 region has the DNA TGTGCCAGCATCTGGGGACGTAATATCGATGGCTACACCTTC. Residues: CASIWGRNIDGYTF.

Only a few counts were recorded for this clonotype. The chain recombines TRBV7-3 with TRBJ1-1; no firm D call. The CDR3 covers 13 residues. In germline, CDR1 is SGHTA, CDR2 FQGTGA. The V end was cut by 3 bases, the J end by 5 bases, with 10 bases between. In nucleotides, the CDR3 is TGTGCCAGCAGCTTGAGTTGGAGGACTGAAGCTTTCTTT. This sequence encodes CASSLSWRTEAFF.